A selection of T cell receptor beta chains follows, all from one sample in a study of technical replicates of blood from four donors. Repertoires were generated with immunoSEQ multiplex PCR, while TCRdb's copy carries only in-frame clones and drops some. The sample consists of about 88,000 clones, roughly 93% of them appearing once. The specimen was T cells isolated from PBMCs. Receptors originate from a human donor in good health. The CDR3 runs from the conserved cysteine through the conserved F or W. Each record gives: V gene, J gene, CDR3 length, CDR3 protein.

v_gene: TRBV5-1; j_gene: TRBJ2-5; len: 15; CDR3aa: CASSLAGAGRETQYF
v_gene: TRBV6-4; j_gene: TRBJ2-4; len: 16; CDR3aa: CASSDSGSVAKNIQYF
v_gene: TRBV6-6; j_gene: TRBJ1-1; len: 15; CDR3aa: CASSYSEVVDTEAFF
v_gene: TRBV30; j_gene: TRBJ2-7; len: 15; CDR3aa: CAWSVRSLSTYEQYF
v_gene: TRBV29-1; j_gene: TRBJ2-7; len: 12; CDR3aa: CSARVPSGEQYF
v_gene: TRBV6-5; j_gene: TRBJ2-1; len: 14; CDR3aa: CASSYLGVGNEQFF
v_gene: TRBV4-2; j_gene: TRBJ2-1; len: 16; CDR3aa: CASSLGTVGSYNEQFF
v_gene: TRBV28; j_gene: TRBJ1-2; len: 15; CDR3aa: CASIHRARTNYGYTF
v_gene: TRBV5-4; j_gene: TRBJ2-1; len: 15; CDR3aa: CASSLSWEGVDEQFF
v_gene: TRBV29-1; j_gene: TRBJ2-5; len: 12; CDR3aa: CSVQQGAETQYF
v_gene: TRBV18; j_gene: TRBJ1-1; len: 13; CDR3aa: CASSPSEGTEAFF
v_gene: TRBV7-8; j_gene: TRBJ2-1; len: 16; CDR3aa: CASSLFGRGRFNEQFF
v_gene: TRBV16; j_gene: TRBJ2-1; len: 16; CDR3aa: CASSQSEQTHTNEQFF
v_gene: TRBV7-8; j_gene: TRBJ2-5; len: 14; CDR3aa: CASSSRTGVETQYF
v_gene: TRBV28; j_gene: TRBJ1-5; len: 13; CDR3aa: CASRPGGSQPQHF
v_gene: TRBV30; j_gene: TRBJ1-2; len: 13; CDR3aa: CAWRTGSSDGYTF
v_gene: TRBV5-1; j_gene: TRBJ2-1; len: 16; CDR3aa: CASSLTGSRSYNEQFF
v_gene: TRBV5-5; j_gene: TRBJ1-4; len: 15; CDR3aa: CASSEERATNEKLFF
v_gene: TRBV7-9; j_gene: TRBJ2-1; len: 13; CDR3aa: CASSYAGFNEQFF
v_gene: TRBV7-9; j_gene: TRBJ1-2; len: 15; CDR3aa: CASNPDRQGYYGYTF
v_gene: TRBV9; j_gene: TRBJ2-7; len: 14; CDR3aa: CASSGSGTNYEQYF
v_gene: TRBV28; j_gene: TRBJ2-3; len: 14; CDR3aa: CASSVAGAYDTQYF
v_gene: TRBV29-1; j_gene: TRBJ1-2; len: 12; CDR3aa: CSVATGGYGYTF
v_gene: TRBV2; j_gene: TRBJ1-4; len: 17; CDR3aa: CASRRSYRSATNEKLFF
v_gene: TRBV11-2; j_gene: TRBJ1-1; len: 16; CDR3aa: CASSLGQGRVYTEAFF
v_gene: TRBV5-6; j_gene: TRBJ1-2; len: 14; CDR3aa: CASSLRTGIGGYTF
v_gene: TRBV29-1; j_gene: TRBJ2-1; len: 13; CDR3aa: CSVRDRASNEQFF
v_gene: TRBV4-2; j_gene: TRBJ1-2; len: 15; CDR3aa: CASSQALDGLYGYTF
v_gene: TRBV6-5; j_gene: TRBJ2-7; len: 15; CDR3aa: CASSYGGQGPYEQYF
v_gene: TRBV6-5; j_gene: TRBJ2-2; len: 15; CDR3aa: CASSHSGGNTGELFF